The T cell receptor (beta chain) under discussion was sequenced for a study of blood T cell repertoires in COVID-19. Looking at the study overall: COVID-19 samples, acute and convalescent, were from the United States, Italy and Spain. T cells, B-cell-depleted T cells, or PBMCs supplied cDNA or gDNA.

Source study methods: The authors estimated nucleated cell counts from reference gene primer amplification. Libraries were prepared by immunoSEQ multiplex PCR; TCRdb keeps only in-frame clonotypes and omits some of them. V and J calls and clone size are copied from that table; D and trimming were computed from the DNA. The sample has a few hundred thousand clones; around 84% are singletons. Germline trimming cut 2 bases from V and 7 bases from J; bases unmatched to any gene: 3. This CDR3 has 14 residues. From germline, CDR1 is SGHRS and CDR2 YFSETQ. The source is a woman under 30 with acute or convalescent COVID-19. The rearrangement joins TRBV5-1 to TRBJ1-4; 9 nucleotides match TRBD1. Material: peripheral blood. CDR3 nucleotide sequence: TGCGCCAGCAGCTTTCCGGACAGGGGTGAAAAACTGTTTTTT. Translated, it gives CASSFPDRGEKLFF.